This passage covers 23 T cell receptor beta chains from one sample sequenced in a study of human T cells and chemical hapten exposure. Time point in this sample: patch test 3, about 24 weeks after DPC sensitization. Indicated treatment: therapeutic diphenylcyclopropenone sensitization with weekly scalp DPC. Via MiXCR, TCRdb re-called the RACE reads, giving one row per CDR3 protein. The top ten hold 2.4% of the sample, which has about 120,000 distinct CDR3 sequences, approximately 10% seen once. The sequenced sample was whole blood, obtained in connection with sensitization to the hapten diphenylcyclopropenone (DPC). The receptor set was obtained from a woman aged 50 to 60 with alopecia areata. Some clones in this sample may be carry-over from other donors' samples.

This clonotype was seen only a few times. The V gene is TRBV27, the J gene TRBJ2-7, with D perhaps TRBD2 (5 bases). Germline V lookup: CDR1 MNHEY, CDR2 SMNVEV (reference sequence). V lost 6 bases and J 5 bases, leaving 8 bases between the germline ends. This CDR3 spans 11 amino acids. CDR3 region: CASRTGDEQYF. CDR3 DNA: TGTGCCAGCAGAACCGGGGACGAGCAGTACTTC.

This clonotype has only a few counts. V and J are TRBV3-1 and TRBJ1-2; D is undetermined. This CDR3 has 13 residues. V shed 1 base and J shed 6 bases, with 9 bases lying between them. Germline V gene sequence: CDR1 LGHDT, CDR2 YNNKEL (reference sequence). The CDR3 nucleotides are TGTGCCAGCAGCCAAGGTGGAGGCAATGGCTACACCTTC. Amino acid sequence: CASSQGGGNGYTF. Combining the CDR3 with reference TRBV3-1 and TRBJ1-2 gives the whole variable domain DTAVSQTPKYLVTQMGNDKSIKCEQNLGHDTMYWYKQDSKKFLKIMFSYNNKELIINETVPNRFSPKSPDKAHLNLHINSLELGDSAVYFCASSQGGGNGYTFGSGTRLTVV.

The gene calls are TRBV28 and TRBJ2-7, with D hard to call. This CDR3 region has 12 residues. Germline V gene data show CDR1 as MDHEN and CDR2 as SYDVKM. Deletions cut 2 bases from V and 4 bases from J, with 6 bases between. The chain's CDR3 is CASSLPRYEQYF. DNA for the CDR3: TGTGCCAGCAGTTTACCCAGATACGAGCAGTACTTC.

The chain has TRBV7-2 and TRBJ1-1, with D hard to call. The CDR3 covers 15 residues. The ends were cut back, 1 base at V and 0 bases at J, with 9 bases in the middle. The germline V gene encodes CDR1 SGHTA and CDR2 FQGNSA. The chain's CDR3 is CASSLVGLLNTEAFF. The CDR3 coding sequence is TGTGCCAGCAGCTTAGTGGGATTGCTGAACACTGAAGCTTTCTTT. The full variable domain, with the rest looked up from reference TRBV7-2 and TRBJ1-1, is GAGVSQSPSNKVTEKGKDVELRCDPISGHTALYWYRQSLGQGLEFLIYFQGNSAPDKSGLPSDRFSAERTGGSVSTLTIQRTQQEDSAVYLCASSLVGLLNTEAFFGQGTRLTVV.

This clonotype was counted many times. This chain joins TRBV10-3 and TRBJ2-5; D remains unclear. Trimming removed 3 bases at V and 7 bases at J, with 3 bases between. In germline, CDR1 is ENHRY, CDR2 SYGVKD. This CDR3 spans 10 amino acids. The CDR3 DNA sequence: TGTGCCATCAGTGACGGGACCCAGTACTTC. It specifies CAISDGTQYF.

This clonotype has at least ten counts. This chain links TRBV20-1 with TRBJ2-3; TRBD2 agrees at 7 bases. Germline trimming cut 4 bases from V and 0 bases from J; bases unmatched to any gene: 10. The CDR3 is made up of 16 amino acids. Per the germline V gene, CDR1 is DFQATT and CDR2 is SNEGSKA (reference sequence). The CDR3 DNA follows: TGCAGTGCTAACCGAGGAGGCGGGGGAAGCACAGATACGCAGTATTTT. Amino acid sequence: CSANRGGGGSTDTQYF.

This clonotype was seen repeatedly, ten times or more. The chain recombines TRBV20-1 with TRBJ2-3; 12 nucleotides match TRBD2. The CDR3 consists of 14 residues. Germline assignment: CDR1 DFQATT and CDR2 SNEGSKA (reference sequence). The J segment lost 2 bases and the V segment lost 6 bases, leaving 3 bases of the junction unmatched. The CDR3 nucleotides read TGCAGTGCGAGGACTAGCGGGACCACAGATACGCAGTATTTT. As protein: CSARTSGTTDTQYF.

The CDR3: CSASGAKATYEQYF. Written as DNA, the CDR3 is TGCAGTGCTAGCGGTGCCAAGGCTACCTACGAGCAGTACTTC. The chain uses TRBV20-1 and TRBJ2-7; D remains ambiguous. The CDR3 runs to 14 residues. Between the trimmed V and J ends, which lost 3 bases and 2 bases, there was a span of 14 bases. CDR1 is DFQATT, CDR2 SNEGSKA, per germline (reference sequence).

The chain carries TRBV6-6 and TRBJ2-5; D is unclear. V was clipped by 5 bases and J by 4 bases, with 8 bases between them. Germline V lookup: CDR1 MNHNY, CDR2 SVGAGI (reference sequence). There are 12 residues in the CDR3. CDR3 protein: CASSPLGETQYF. The CDR3, as DNA: TGTGCCAGCAGTCCTCTGGGAGAGACCCAGTACTTC.

This clonotype has only a few counts. The V call is TRBV10-3, the J call TRBJ2-1; D is perhaps TRBD1 (6 bases). Deletions cut 3 bases from V and 4 bases from J, with 7 bases between. The length of the CDR3 is 13 residues. Germline CDR1 ENHRY, CDR2 SYGVKD. This CDR3 reads CAISDRGYNEQFF. For the CDR3, the DNA is TGTGCCATCAGTGACAGGGGATACAATGAGCAGTTCTTC.

This clonotype was counted between two and nine times. The chain carries TRBV3-1 and TRBJ2-5; 7 nucleotides agree with TRBD2. Unmatched junction bases numbered 11, after V lost 0 bases and J lost 7 bases. Germline V gives CDR1 LGHDT, CDR2 YNNKEL (reference sequence). The CDR3 is made up of 16 amino acids. The CDR3 DNA reads TGTGCCAGCAGCCAAGACGGGACTATCCCTTCGGGGACCCAGTACTTC. Its protein product is CASSQDGTIPSGTQYF.

The chain joins TRBV3-1 to TRBJ1-5; perhaps TRBD1 as D (6 bases). V lost 1 base to trimming and J lost 3 bases, with 7 bases between them. There are 14 residues in the CDR3. CDR1 LGHDT and CDR2 YNNKEL come from the germline V gene (reference sequence). The CDR3 DNA reads TGTGCCAGCAGCCAAGGGACAGACAATCAGCCCCAGCATTTT. Amino acid sequence: CASSQGTDNQPQHF. Full variable domain (remainder filled in from reference TRBV3-1 and TRBJ1-5): DTAVSQTPKYLVTQMGNDKSIKCEQNLGHDTMYWYKQDSKKFLKIMFSYNNKELIINETVPNRFSPKSPDKAHLNLHINSLELGDSAVYFCASSQGTDNQPQHFGDGTRLSIL.

Ten or more counts support this clonotype. The gene calls are TRBV20-1 and TRBJ2-1, with D unclear. V shed 3 bases and J shed 5 bases, with 14 bases lying between them. Per the germline V gene, CDR1 is DFQATT and CDR2 is SNEGSKA (reference sequence). The CDR3 loop spans 14 amino acids. The CDR3 nucleotides are TGCAGTGCTAGGGTCACCTATCCCGACAATGAGCAGTTCTTC. Protein: CSARVTYPDNEQFF.

The V gene is TRBV18, the J gene TRBJ1-1, with a weak D call TRBD1 (6 bases). The CDR3 has 15 residues. Germline CDR1 and CDR2: KGHSH and LQKENI. V lost 3 bases and J 2 bases, leaving 13 bases between the germline ends. DNA for the CDR3: TGTGCCAGCTCACCGGGGCAGGGGACAAACACTGAAGCTTTCTTT. It yields the protein CASSPGQGTNTEAFF.

The chain links TRBV3-2 to TRBJ2-7; TRBD1 is taken as the D call from the table, unchecked against the DNA. TRBV3-2 counts as a pseudogene. The CDR3 runs 16 residues. In DNA form, the CDR3 reads TGTGCCAGCAGCCCATCTATGGGACAGGGGCTGGGCGAGCAGTACTTC. Translated, it gives CASSPSMGQGLGEQYF.

In this sample, this clonotype turned up many times. The rearrangement joins TRBV29-1 to TRBJ1-5; 7 nucleotides match TRBD1. CDR1 is SQVTM, CDR2 ANQGSEA, per germline. The CDR3 contains 12 residues. In DNA form, the CDR3 reads TGCAGGTTGACAGGGTTGAATCAGCCCCAGCATTTT. Its protein is CRLTGLNQPQHF.

The chain couples TRBV27 to TRBJ1-1, with 8 bases identical to TRBD1. The V and J ends lost 8 bases and 5 bases, in that order; junction bases with no gene match: 10. Germline CDR1 is MNHEY and CDR2 is SMNVEV (reference sequence). The CDR3 runs to 14 residues. The CDR3 bases are TGTGCCAGCCGTAGACAGGGGATAGGAACTGAAGCTTTCTTT. Translating it yields CASRRQGIGTEAFF.

This clonotype occurred a few times. The chain has TRBV6-5 and TRBJ2-1; D is uncertain. Trimming removed 2 bases at V and 5 bases at J, with 13 bases between. CDR3 length: 15 amino acids. CDR1 is MNHEY, CDR2 SVGAGI, per germline. The CDR3 loop is CASSYLGRLHNEQFF. The CDR3 DNA reads as TGTGCCAGCAGTTACCTTGGACGCCTCCACAATGAGCAGTTCTTC.

This clonotype has just a few counts. The chain is built from TRBV12-3 or TRBV12-4 and TRBJ2-7, with TRBD1 as a possible D gene (5 bases). The CDR3 length is 15 residues. V was clipped by 6 bases and J by 2 bases, with 17 bases between them. CDR3 sequence reads: CASSSTVKGTYEQYF. The CDR3 DNA reads as TGTGCCAGCAGCTCGACAGTCAAGGGGACCTACGAGCAGTACTTC.

This clonotype was found many times. Here the CDR3 DNA reads TGTGCCAGCAGCCCAGACACATCCTACGAGCAGTACTTC. Translated: CASSPDTSYEQYF. The chain employs TRBV7-2 and TRBJ2-7; D call uncertain. Germline CDR1 and CDR2: SGHTA and FQGNSA. The CDR3 is 13 amino acids. The ends were cut back, 5 bases at V and 1 base at J, with 9 bases in the middle.

This clonotype has at least ten counts. As DNA, the CDR3 is TGTGCCAGCAGCGCGGGAGGGGCTTGGACAGATACGCAGTATTTT. Protein sequence: CASSAGGAWTDTQYF. This chain uses TRBV7-2 with TRBJ2-3, with TRBD2 identical over 9 bases. Trimming cost V 5 bases and J 3 bases; bases outside gene matches: 6. This CDR3 is 15 amino acids long. CDR1 and CDR2 (germline): SGHTA, FQGNSA.

There are many counts of this clonotype. The chain uses TRBV29-1 and TRBJ2-5, with 7 bases that match TRBD1. CDR3 length equals 12 residues. Per germline, CDR1 SQVTM and CDR2 ANQGSEA. V shed 4 bases and J 4 bases; nucleotides not matched to a gene: 3. CDR3 DNA: TGCAGCGTTGCCCCAGGGGGAGAGACCCAGTACTTC. Its translation: CSVAPGGETQYF.

The sample holds many counts of this clonotype. The V gene is TRBV20-1, the J gene TRBJ2-3, with D perhaps matching TRBD1 (6 bases). The V gene's germline CDR1 is DFQATT and CDR2 SNEGSKA (reference sequence). The CDR3 is 14 amino acids. Trimming removed 3 bases at V and 3 bases at J, with 13 bases between. The CDR3, as DNA: TGCAGTGCTAGTGGGCAGGGGATGACAGATACGCAGTATTTT. Amino acid sequence: CSASGQGMTDTQYF.